The source of this TCR beta chain is a study of cytomegalovirus exposure and HLA in healthy donors. Study details: Clustering assigned roughly 81% of the approximately 390 genotyped donors to the Caucasian-associated ancestry cluster. Study-wide findings and caveats: Several of the most significant clusters were apparently associated with common viral pathogens in a later analysis.

On this clone: Its antigen is as yet unknown.

This CDR3 has 14 residues. The germline V gene has CDR1 MNHNY and CDR2 SVGAGI (reference sequence). V lost 4 bases and J lost 1, with 10 bases in between. Researchers ran the PCR with 60 Vbeta and 13 Jbeta primers. Method: immunoSEQ multiplex PCR; TCRdb's copy keeps in-frame clones and lacks some. The data show about 94,000 clones, with 81% seen just once and 10% held by the top ten. Sequences were obtained from PBMCs. The chain has TRBV6-6 and TRBJ2-5; D is perhaps TRBD1 (6 bases). This receptor was obtained from a human donor in good health. The CDR3 DNA reads TGTGCCAGCAGTTCCAGGGGCTTCCAAGAGACCCAGTACTTC. Encoded protein: CASSSRGFQETQYF.